This T cell receptor (beta chain) stems from a study of blood T cell repertoires in COVID-19. Looking at the study overall: Acute and convalescent COVID-19 specimens originated in the United States, Italy and Spain. Sources were T cells, B-cell-depleted T cells, or PBMCs; the material itself was cDNA or gDNA.

This CDR3 contains 14 residues. Per germline, CDR1 SGHRS and CDR2 YFSETQ. The J segment lost 5 bases and the V segment lost 3 bases, leaving 5 bases of the junction unmatched. As processed by the authors: Amplification from reference gene primers served as the basis for estimated nucleated cell counts. Sequencing used immunoSEQ multiplex PCR; TCRdb keeps in-frame clones, though not all of them. V and J calls and clone size are as listed in that table; D and trimming were resolved from the DNA. The profile shows under 250,000 clones, 80% of them singletons. J is TRBJ2-4 and V is TRBV5-1; 7 nucleotides line up with TRBD1. The sample was peripheral blood. The TCR comes from a woman between 70 and 85 years old with acute or convalescent COVID-19. The CDR3 DNA follows: TGCGCCAGCAGCTCAAGACAGGGACAAAACATTCAGTACTTC. Translating gives CASSSRQGQNIQYF. The entire variable domain, with the rest obtained from reference TRBV5-1 and TRBJ2-4, is as follows: KAGVTQTPRYLIKTRGQQVTLSCSPISGHRSVSWYQQTPGQGLQFLFEYFSETQRNKGNFPGRFSGRQFSNSRSEMNVSTLELGDSALYLCASSSRQGQNIQYFGAGTRLSVL.